Shown below are 26 T cell receptor beta chains from a single sample sequenced in a study of blood T cell repertoires in COVID-19 (dated by TCRdb to the early 2020s). The method behind the library was the immunoSEQ multiplex PCR assay. TCRdb re-hosts the immuneACCESS table, in-frame sequences only. Its copies lack some clones; in the studies checked, an unresolved V gene accounts for under half of them, and the cause for the rest is not known. The sample has some 250,000 clones on record, approximately 86% of them singletons. Nearly 2% of the sample comes from the top ten. The sample comprised peripheral blood. These receptors all come from a man aged 25 to 40 with active or convalescent COVID-19.

The chain employs TRBV7-3 and TRBJ2-1; 7 positions agree with TRBD1. Germline V gene data show CDR1 as SGHTA and CDR2 as FQGTGA. V trimming: 4 bases; J trimming: 5 bases; junction bases outside the gene matches: 8. This CDR3 is built from 15 residues. CDR3: CASSSRQGYNNEQFF. CDR3 DNA sequence: TGTGCCAGCAGCTCCCGACAGGGTTACAACAATGAGCAGTTCTTC.

This chain joins TRBV18 and TRBJ2-7; TRBD1 is a possible D gene (6 bases). This CDR3 has 14 residues. Between the trimmed V and J ends, which lost 3 bases and 5 bases, there was a span of 14 bases. CDR1 KGHSH and CDR2 LQKENI come from the germline V gene. The CDR3 DNA is TGTGCCAGCTCACCTAACAGGGTTGACAACGAGCAGTACTTC. Translating it yields CASSPNRVDNEQYF.

This rearrangement joins TRBV3-1 (or the pseudogene TRBV3-2) to TRBJ1-2, with unresolved D. The ends were cut back, 1 base at V and 2 bases at J, with 5 bases in the middle. Germline CDR1 and CDR2: LGHDT and YNNKEL (reference sequence). The CDR3 spans 13 residues. The CDR3 reads CASSQGGNYGYTF. For the CDR3, the DNA is TGTGCCAGCAGCCAAGGAGGGAACTATGGCTACACCTTC.

V is TRBV4-2 and J is TRBJ2-4, with 7 bases identical to TRBD1. The V gene's germline CDR1 is LGHNA and CDR2 YNFKEQ. There are 14 residues in the CDR3. V shed 0 bases, J shed 16 bases, and the junction held 12 bases outside the gene matches. The CDR3 here is CASSQDRFSTGSYF. The DNA of the CDR3 is TGTGCCAGCAGCCAAGATCGGTTCTCGACAGGGAGTTACTTC.

The chain uses TRBV30 and TRBJ1-6; D gene ambiguous. The CDR3 is 13 residues long. Germline V gene data show CDR1 as GTSNPN and CDR2 as SVGIG (reference sequence). The ends were cut back, 5 bases at V and 5 bases at J, with 10 bases in the middle. The CDR3, as DNA: TGTGCCTGGGGGCAGCAGGATAATTCACCCCTCCACTTT. The encoded protein is CAWGQQDNSPLHF.

The V and J genes are TRBV13 and TRBJ1-4, with 8 bases identical to TRBD1. Per germline, CDR1 PRHDT and CDR2 FYEKMQ (reference sequence). V lost 0 bases and J lost 7; bases outside the gene matches: 7. This CDR3 comprises 16 residues. DNA of the CDR3: TGTGCCAGCAGCTTAGGGCCGGGACAGGCGCGTGAAAAACTGTTTTTT. The encoded protein is CASSLGPGQAREKLFF.

Only a few counts were recorded for this clone. V is TRBV19 and J is TRBJ2-7; maybe TRBD1 (6 bases). The CDR3 runs 14 residues. Per the germline V gene, CDR1 is LNHDA and CDR2 is SQIVND (reference sequence). Trimming removed 6 bases from V and 1 base from J, with 13 bases in between. The CDR3 protein is CASSTRQDSYEQYF. The CDR3 DNA follows: TGTGCCAGTAGCACCAGACAGGATTCCTACGAGCAGTACTTC.

This chain connects TRBV7-9 to TRBJ1-4, with D maybe TRBD1 (6 bases). Germline V CDR1 and CDR2: SEHNR, FQNEAQ (reference sequence). V was pared by 4 bases and J by 5 bases, with 20 bases between. CDR3 length equals 17 residues. The CDR3 DNA sequence: TGTGCCAGCAGCTCCGGATCCGGGACACAAGGGAATGAAAAACTGTTTTTT. This codes for CASSSGSGTQGNEKLFF.

The chain is built from TRBV29-1 and TRBJ2-7; D may be TRBD1 (6 bases). In germline, CDR1 is SQVTM, CDR2 ANQGSEA. This CDR3 contains 15 residues. The V and J ends lost 1 base and 0 bases respectively, with 13 bases between them. This CDR3 reads CSVEAFGTNSYEQYF. The CDR3 nucleotides are TGCAGCGTTGAAGCGTTCGGGACAAACTCCTACGAGCAGTACTTC.

The CDR3 region is CASSGAGDNEQFF. In DNA, the CDR3 is TGTGCCAGCAGCGGGGCAGGTGACAATGAGCAGTTCTTC. The V gene is TRBV9, the J gene TRBJ2-1; D unclear. V was cut by 3 bases and J by 5 bases, with 9 bases left in between. The CDR3 spans 13 residues. The germline V gene has CDR1 SGDLS and CDR2 YYNGEE.

The V call is TRBV7-3, the J call TRBJ2-2; TRBD2 agrees at 10 bases. In germline, CDR1 is SGHTA, CDR2 FQGTGA. V shed 5 bases and J 3 bases; nucleotides not matched to a gene: 3. This CDR3 comprises 15 residues. The CDR3 coding sequence is TGTGCCAGCAGCCTAAGCGGGGGGGACACCGGGGAGCTGTTTTTT. Translation: CASSLSGGDTGELFF.

This sequence joins TRBV29-1 and TRBJ1-1; D is uncertain. The germline V gene has CDR1 SQVTM and CDR2 ANQGSEA. Trimming pared 3 bases from V and 0 bases from J, leaving 11 bases between. This CDR3 is 14 amino acids long. The CDR3 here is CSVDEELLNTEAFF. DNA for the CDR3: TGCAGCGTTGACGAGGAACTTCTGAACACTGAAGCTTTCTTT. The variable domain in full, with the rest retrieved from reference TRBV29-1 and TRBJ1-1, is SAVISQKPSRDICQRGTSLTIQCQVDSQVTMMFWYRQQPGQSLTLIATANQGSEATYESGFVIDKFPISRPNLTFSTLTVSNMSPEDSSIYLCSVDEELLNTEAFFGQGTRLTVV.

This chain connects TRBV7-9 to TRBJ2-1; 8 nucleotides align to TRBD2. The V gene's germline CDR1 is SEHNR and CDR2 FQNEAQ (reference sequence). V trimming: 8 bases; J trimming: 8 bases; junction bases outside the gene matches: 11. The CDR3 totals 14 residues. In DNA form, the CDR3 reads TGTGCCAGCGGATCCTCGGGACTAGGCTATGAGCAGTTCTTC. This sequence encodes CASGSSGLGYEQFF. The whole variable domain, remainder taken from reference TRBV7-9 and TRBJ2-1, is DTGVSQNPRHKITKRGQNVTFRCDPISEHNRLYWYRQTLGQGPEFLTYFQNEAQLEKSRLLSDRFSAERPKGSFSTLEIQRTEQGDSAMYLCASGSSGLGYEQFFGPGTRLTVL.

The chain carries TRBV4-1 and TRBJ2-1; the match to TRBD2 covers 12 bases. The CDR3 consists of 15 residues. The germline CDR1 and CDR2 sequences are MGHRA and YSYEKL. Unmatched junction bases numbered 4, after V lost 2 bases and J lost 8 bases. CDR3 sequence: CASSQTSGGFDEQFF. CDR3 bases: TGCGCCAGCAGCCAAACTAGCGGGGGGTTCGATGAGCAGTTCTTC.

The chain has TRBV18 and TRBJ2-3; 9 nucleotides align to TRBD1. Germline V lookup: CDR1 KGHSH, CDR2 LQKENI. The trim removed 6 bases at V and 10 bases at J, leaving 23 bases unmatched. The CDR3 loop spans 18 amino acids. CDR3 sequence (DNA): TGTGCCAGCTCCCTGATCCTGACAGGGGGAAGATCATACGTTGCGCAGTATTTT. This encodes CASSLILTGGRSYVAQYF.

The chain recombines TRBV2 with TRBJ2-3; 7 bases match TRBD2. V was clipped by 1 base and J by 5 bases; unmatched bases: 3. Germline CDR1 reads SNHLY; CDR2 reads FYNNEI. The CDR3 loop spans 14 amino acids. CDR3: CASSEGAGVDTQYF. DNA of the CDR3: TGTGCCAGCAGTGAAGGGGCGGGGGTAGATACGCAGTATTTT. Filled out from reference TRBV2 and TRBJ2-3, the complete variable domain reads EPEVTQTPSHQVTQMGQEVILRCVPISNHLYFYWYRQILGQKVEFLVSFYNNEISEKSEIFDDQFSVERPDGSNFTLKIRSTKLEDSAMYFCASSEGAGVDTQYFGPGTRLTVL.

The J gene is TRBJ2-1, the V gene TRBV12-2; the table gives TRBD2 as D, unverified against the DNA. TRBV12-2 is termed a pseudogene. The CDR3 length is 17 residues. The CDR3 DNA is TGTGCAAGTCGCTTTTCACTTCTAGCGGGGCTCGGGGGTGAGCAGTTCTTC. It translates to CASRFSLLAGLGGEQFF.

The chain recombines TRBV15 with TRBJ1-5; no definite D call. Trimming took off 0 bases at V and 4 bases at J, with 7 bases between the two ends. Germline V lookup: CDR1 LNHNV, CDR2 YYDKDF (reference sequence). CDR3 length equals 14 residues. In DNA, the CDR3 is TGTGCCACCAGCAGAGATCGCGTGAATCAGCCCCAGCATTTT. This encodes CATSRDRVNQPQHF.

The rearrangement links TRBV6-5 to TRBJ2-7, with TRBD1 matching over 10 bases. The CDR3 is 14 amino acids. After removal of 5 bases from V and 3 bases from J, the junction contained 4 bases not matched to a gene. CDR1 is MNHEY and CDR2 is SVGAGI in the germline V gene. CDR3: CASSPWTGGYEQYF. The CDR3 DNA sequence: TGTGCCAGCAGTCCTTGGACAGGGGGCTACGAGCAGTACTTC.

On this clone: The sample contains more than one DNA sequence encoding this CDR3. The V call is TRBV6-5, the J call TRBJ1-2; a possible D gene is TRBD1 (6 bases). The V end was cut by 5 bases, the J end by 3 bases, with 10 bases between. The CDR3 is made up of 13 amino acids. The germline V gene encodes CDR1 MNHEY and CDR2 SVGAGI. DNA for the CDR3: TGTGCCAGCAGTCGAGGGGGAGACTATGGCTACACCTTC. This gives the protein CASSRGGDYGYTF.

V is TRBV25-1 and J is TRBJ1-1, with D unresolved. The CDR3 spans 13 residues. Trimming cost V 5 bases and J 1 base, with 8 bases left between them. From germline, CDR1 is MGHDK and CDR2 SYGVNS. CDR3 in amino acids: CASSPPENTEAFF. For the CDR3, the DNA is TGTGCCAGCAGTCCACCAGAGAACACTGAAGCTTTCTTT.

This clone occurred a few times. V gene TRBV27 combines with J gene TRBJ1-2; TRBD1 matches at 7 bases. V lost 7 bases, J lost 6 bases, and 8 bases stayed unmatched. Germline assignment: CDR1 MNHEY and CDR2 SMNVEV (reference sequence). The CDR3 consists of 13 residues. CDR3 DNA: TGTGCCAGCACCTTCAGGGGGGACCATGGCTACACCTTC. It specifies CASTFRGDHGYTF.

The chain carries TRBV3-1 (or the pseudogene TRBV3-2) and TRBJ2-2; tentatively, D is TRBD2 (6 bases). With 1 base removed from V and 6 bases from J, the gap between germline ends came to 15 bases. Germline V gives CDR1 LGHDT, CDR2 YNNKEL (reference sequence). This CDR3 comprises 16 residues. CDR3 amino acids: CASSQAARGDAGELFF. In nucleotides, the CDR3 is TGTGCCAGCAGCCAAGCCGCGCGGGGTGATGCCGGGGAGCTGTTTTTT.

The CDR3 DNA follows: TGTGCCAGCAGCGCGACAGGTTCCGGTAATTCACCCCTCCACTTT. As protein: CASSATGSGNSPLHF. The chain links TRBV9 to TRBJ1-6, with TRBD1 as a possible D gene (6 bases). The germline gives CDR1 SGDLS, CDR2 YYNGEE. The germline V and J ends were trimmed by 3 bases and 6 bases, with 13 bases remaining between them. The length of the CDR3 is 15 residues.

The V and J genes are TRBV5-1 and TRBJ2-1; TRBD1 matches at 7 bases. V was pared by 4 bases and J by 10 bases, with 11 bases of the junction left unmatched. Germline assignment: CDR1 SGHRS and CDR2 YFSETQ. The CDR3 length is 14 residues. CDR3 residues: CASSPGTADWEQFF. CDR3 nucleotides: TGCGCCAGCAGCCCAGGGACAGCCGATTGGGAGCAGTTCTTC.

J is TRBJ1-5 and V is TRBV7-8, with D tentatively TRBD1 (5 bases). The CDR3 sequence is 13 residues long. Germline CDR1 and CDR2: SGHVS and FQNEAQ. V lost 8 bases, J lost 2 bases, and 10 bases lay in between. CDR3 sequence: CASARVGNQPQHF. CDR3 nucleotides: TGTGCCAGCGCCAGGGTTGGCAATCAGCCCCAGCATTTT.